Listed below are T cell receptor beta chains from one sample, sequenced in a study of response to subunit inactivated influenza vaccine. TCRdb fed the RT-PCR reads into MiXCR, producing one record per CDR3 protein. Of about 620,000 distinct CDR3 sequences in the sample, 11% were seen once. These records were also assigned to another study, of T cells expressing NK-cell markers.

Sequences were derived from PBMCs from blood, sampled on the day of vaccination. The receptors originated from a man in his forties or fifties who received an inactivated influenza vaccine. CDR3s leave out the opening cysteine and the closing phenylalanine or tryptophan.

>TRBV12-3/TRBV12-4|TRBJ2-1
ASRTTGNEQF
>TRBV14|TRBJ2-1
ASSQNGLAVDYGEQF
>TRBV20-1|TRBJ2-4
SARPWTDTKNIQY
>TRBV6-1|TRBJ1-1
ASRSTGFVDTEAF
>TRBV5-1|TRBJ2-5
ASSEPLKRDGGGETQY
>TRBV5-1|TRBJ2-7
ASKRQGSYEQY
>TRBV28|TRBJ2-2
ASTRGGGLGTGELF
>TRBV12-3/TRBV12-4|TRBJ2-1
ASSLVWDEQF
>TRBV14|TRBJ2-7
ASSQYYRGLYEQY
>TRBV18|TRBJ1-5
ASSSTGGSNQPQH
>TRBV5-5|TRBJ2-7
ASSFYTPRYEQY
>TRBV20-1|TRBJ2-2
SGVVSGSGELF
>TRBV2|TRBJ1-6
ASIGTGGFSPLH
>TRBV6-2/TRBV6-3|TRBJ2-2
ASSQGHFSAGELF
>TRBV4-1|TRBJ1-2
ASSPRGGNYGYT
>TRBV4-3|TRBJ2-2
ASSQESTGELF
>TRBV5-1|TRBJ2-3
ASSSTGTRSTDTQY
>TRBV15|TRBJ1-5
ATSREKGQAQH
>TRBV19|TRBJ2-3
ASSTRDSYTDTQY
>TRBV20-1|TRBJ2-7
SATRLDVGLWQY
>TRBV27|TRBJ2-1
ASSPGLAGLEQF
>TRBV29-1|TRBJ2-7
SALASAEQY
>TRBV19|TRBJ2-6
ASSILTGSGANVLT
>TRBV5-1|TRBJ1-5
ASRRSDNQPQH
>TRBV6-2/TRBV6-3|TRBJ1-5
ASSYLDQPQH
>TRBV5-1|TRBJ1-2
ASSLGATVNYGYT
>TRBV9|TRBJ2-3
ASSVGDRTDTQY
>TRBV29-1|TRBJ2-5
SVEGGRALEGQGAQY
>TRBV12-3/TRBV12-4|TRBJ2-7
ASSFSSGLPYEQY
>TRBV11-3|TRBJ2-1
ASSLVASDEQF
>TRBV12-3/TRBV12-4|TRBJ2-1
ASSRSSWRGGNEQF
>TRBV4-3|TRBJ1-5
ASSQDQGRQPQH
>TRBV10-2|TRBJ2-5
ASKEWETQY
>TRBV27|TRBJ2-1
ASSLSLAGVSEQF
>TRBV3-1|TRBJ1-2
ASTNWDRGFDYGYT
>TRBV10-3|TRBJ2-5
AITATPQETQY
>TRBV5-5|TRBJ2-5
ASRGSETQY